One and the same sample provided the 18 T cell receptor beta chains below, sequenced in a study of cytomegalovirus exposure and HLA in healthy donors. Vbeta (60) and Jbeta (13) primers were used in the PCR. Generated by immunoSEQ multiplex PCR, the TCRdb table keeps only in-frame clones and is missing some. Here the sample spans 130,000 to 150,000 clones, less than 10% being singletons. What was sequenced was PBMCs. The receptors were gathered from a male donor in good health and CMV-seronegative.

The chain couples TRBV2 to TRBJ2-7; 7 bases fit TRBD2. V shed 4 bases, J shed 5 bases, and the junction held 14 bases outside the gene matches. The CDR3 runs to 16 residues. The germline V gene has CDR1 SNHLY and CDR2 FYNNEI. CDR3 loop: CASSGGGRELNHEQYF. CDR3 DNA: TGTGCCAGCAGTGGGGGAGGGCGGGAGCTTAACCACGAGCAGTACTTC.

This clone was picked up a small number of times. The chain joins TRBV6-1 to TRBJ1-4; 7 bases are a match to TRBD1. The CDR3 is made up of 15 amino acids. CDR1 and CDR2 (germline): MNHNS, SASEGT. J lost 6 bases, V lost 7 bases, and 11 bases had no gene match. CDR3 DNA sequence: TGTGCCAGCAATAGGAGACAGGGCTTAGATGAAAAACTGTTTTTT. This translates into CASNRRQGLDEKLFF.

The chain couples TRBV9 to TRBJ2-1; 10 bases are shared with TRBD2. CDR3 length: 15 residues. J lost 5 bases, V lost 4 bases, and 6 bases had no gene match. The germline CDR1 and CDR2 sequences are SGDLS and YYNGEE. CDR3 sequence reads: CASSSGAGGDNEQFF. The CDR3 DNA is TGTGCCAGCAGCTCCGGAGCGGGAGGGGACAATGAGCAGTTCTTC.

The gene calls are TRBV7-3 and TRBJ1-3; tentative D call: TRBD1 (5 bases). The CDR3 has 15 residues. The V end lost 2 bases, the J end lost 4 bases, and 12 bases lay between the germline ends. CDR1 is SGHTA and CDR2 is FQGTGA in the germline V gene. The DNA of the CDR3 is TGTGCCAGCAGCTTAGACGGGGGTGCGGGAAACACCATATATTTT. Translated, it gives CASSLDGGAGNTIYF. Based on the CDR3 plus reference TRBV7-3 and TRBJ1-3, the full variable domain is GAGVSQTPSNKVTEKGKYVELRCDPISGHTALYWYRQSLGQGPEFLIYFQGTGAADDSGLPNDRFFAVRPEGSVSTLKIQRTERGDSAVYLCASSLDGGAGNTIYFGEGSWLTVV.

This rearrangement joins TRBV11-3 to TRBJ2-3, with 7 bases aligning to TRBD2. The V gene end was trimmed by 2 bases and the J gene end by 0 bases; junction bases not matched to a gene: 2. Germline-derived CDR1 and CDR2 are SGHNT and YENEEA. The CDR3 extends over 15 amino acids. The CDR3 nucleotides read TGTGCCAGCAGCTTAAGCGGGGCTAGCACAGATACGCAGTATTTT. It yields the protein CASSLSGASTDTQYF.

This clone occurred a few times. V and J are TRBV27 and TRBJ2-1, with D possibly being TRBD2 (6 bases). This CDR3 comprises 14 residues. V lost 3 bases and J lost 7, with 13 bases in between. From germline, CDR1 is MNHEY and CDR2 SMNVEV (reference sequence). The CDR3 is CASSLPGVENEQFF. The CDR3 DNA follows: TGTGCCAGCAGTTTGCCGGGGGTCGAGAATGAGCAGTTCTTC.

This clone has more than one count but fewer than ten. V gene TRBV2 combines with J gene TRBJ2-3, with a tentative D call TRBD1 (6 bases). This CDR3 has 14 residues. Germline loops: CDR1 SNHLY, CDR2 FYNNEI. V lost 6 bases and J lost 0, with 10 bases in between. CDR3 nucleotide sequence: TGTGCCAGCAGGCCCAGGGGTAGCACAGATACGCAGTATTTT. This codes for CASRPRGSTDTQYF. The full variable domain, rest sourced from reference TRBV2 and TRBJ2-3, is EPEVTQTPSHQVTQMGQEVILRCVPISNHLYFYWYRQILGQKVEFLVSFYNNEISEKSEIFDDQFSVERPDGSNFTLKIRSTKLEDSAMYFCASRPRGSTDTQYFGPGTRLTVL.

This clone was seen a few times. V is TRBV15 and J is TRBJ1-4; D is unresolved. Germline V gene data show CDR1 as LNHNV and CDR2 as YYDKDF (reference sequence). The CDR3 runs to 16 residues. V was shortened by 0 bases and J by 1 base, with 9 bases between the two germline ends. CDR3 residues: CATSRDRRGTNEKLFF. In nucleotides, the CDR3 is TGTGCCACCAGCAGAGATAGGCGGGGAACTAATGAAAAACTGTTTTTT. The variable domain in full, with the rest retrieved from reference TRBV15 and TRBJ1-4, is DAMVIQNPRYQVTQFGKPVTLSCSQTLNHNVMYWYQQKSSQAPKLLFHYYDKDFNNEADTPDNFQSRRPNTSFCFLDIRSPGLGDTAMYLCATSRDRRGTNEKLFFGSGTQLSVL.

In this sample, this clone turned up a few times. The chain carries TRBV6-5 and TRBJ2-7; 9 bases fit TRBD1. With 0 bases clipped from V and 6 bases from J, the junction kept 9 bases outside the gene matches. The CDR3 sequence is 16 residues long. The germline CDR1 and CDR2 sequences are MNHEY and SVGAGI. The CDR3 loop reads CASSYSYRGRRGEQYF. In DNA, the CDR3 is TGTGCCAGCAGTTACTCCTACAGGGGGCGCCGAGGCGAGCAGTACTTC.

This clone has a handful of counts. The rearrangement uses TRBV5-6 and TRBJ1-4; 10 positions agree with TRBD1. Germline CDR1 is SGHDT and CDR2 is YYEEEE. Trimming at V came to 5 bases and at J to 2 bases, leaving 15 bases not matched to a gene. The CDR3 is made up of 19 amino acids. CDR3 in DNA: TGTGCCAGCAGTTACGGAGGACAGGGGGAAGTGTCGACTAATGAAAAACTGTTTTTT. Protein: CASSYGGQGEVSTNEKLFF.

This clone has a handful of counts. The V and J genes are TRBV28 and TRBJ1-2; the D gene is possibly TRBD1 (6 bases). Trimming cost V 8 bases and J 2 bases, with 12 bases left between them. The CDR3 covers 13 residues. Germline V lookup: CDR1 MDHEN, CDR2 SYDVKM. The CDR3 sequence is CASDNRVNYGYTF. In DNA, the CDR3 is TGTGCCAGCGATAACAGGGTGAACTATGGCTACACCTTC.

There are a few counts of this clone. V gene TRBV2 combines with J gene TRBJ1-1; TRBD1 aligns across 8 bases. CDR3 size: 14 residues. V was pared by 4 bases and J by 0 bases, with 1 base of the junction left unmatched. CDR1 SNHLY and CDR2 FYNNEI come from the germline V gene. In DNA, the CDR3 is TGTGCCAGCAGTGTGACAGGGGTGAACACTGAAGCTTTCTTT. It yields the protein CASSVTGVNTEAFF. Full variable domain (missing parts from reference TRBV2 and TRBJ1-1): EPEVTQTPSHQVTQMGQEVILRCVPISNHLYFYWYRQILGQKVEFLVSFYNNEISEKSEIFDDQFSVERPDGSNFTLKIRSTKLEDSAMYFCASSVTGVNTEAFFGQGTRLTVV.

The V call is TRBV4-3, the J call TRBJ1-1; D remains unclear. Germline V lookup: CDR1 LGHNA, CDR2 YSLEER. The CDR3 totals 13 residues. The V end was cut by 4 bases, the J end by 0 bases, with 6 bases between. The chain's CDR3 is CASSRTVNTEAFF. In DNA, the CDR3 is TGCGCCAGCAGCCGCACGGTGAACACTGAAGCTTTCTTT.

This clone was found a few times. The genes are TRBV7-9 and TRBJ2-1; 8 bases fit TRBD1. CDR1 and CDR2 from the germline V gene are SEHNR and FQNEAQ (reference sequence). This CDR3 is built from 16 residues. The trim removed 5 bases at V and 4 bases at J, leaving 10 bases unmatched. CDR3 DNA sequence: TGTGCCAGCAGCCCACCACAGGGGGTAATTTACAATGAGCAGTTCTTC. It codes for CASSPPQGVIYNEQFF. Filled out from reference TRBV7-9 and TRBJ2-1, the complete variable domain reads DTGVSQNPRHKITKRGQNVTFRCDPISEHNRLYWYRQTLGQGPEFLTYFQNEAQLEKSRLLSDRFSAERPKGSFSTLEIQRTEQGDSAMYLCASSPPQGVIYNEQFFGPGTRLTVL.

This rearrangement joins TRBV5-4 to TRBJ1-1; tentatively, D is TRBD1 (5 bases). The CDR3 is made up of 15 amino acids. V dropped 0 bases and J dropped 0 bases, with 9 bases sitting between them. The germline V gene encodes CDR1 SGHNT and CDR2 YYREEE (reference sequence). The CDR3 bases are TGTGCCAGCAGCTTGGACGGGGGTATGAACACTGAAGCTTTCTTT. Residues: CASSLDGGMNTEAFF.

This clone was counted a few times. The DNA for the CDR3 is TGCAGCTCCACGATTACAGGAGAAGCTTTCTTT. This codes for CSSTITGEAFF. This sequence joins TRBV29-1 and TRBJ1-1; the D gene is possibly TRBD1 (5 bases). The V gene lost 8 bases and the J gene lost 8 bases, with 15 bases spanning the gap. The CDR3 runs 11 residues. Per germline, CDR1 SQVTM and CDR2 ANQGSEA.

V usage is TRBV7-2 and J usage is TRBJ1-1; 7 nucleotides agree with TRBD1. The V and J ends lost 4 bases and 6 bases, in that order; junction bases with no gene match: 5. The CDR3 is 13 residues long. Germline CDR1 SGHTA, CDR2 FQGNSA. CDR3 amino acids: CASSYIGGAEAFF. CDR3 nucleotides: TGTGCCAGCAGCTATATAGGGGGCGCTGAAGCTTTCTTT.

About this clone itself: The sample has other DNA sequences that encode this CDR3 too. The CDR3 bases are TGCGCCAGCAGCCAAGATAGGGAGGTACCCTACGAGCAGTACTTC. It encodes CASSQDREVPYEQYF. The chain uses TRBV4-3 and TRBJ2-7; a possible D gene is TRBD2 (6 bases). The length of the CDR3 is 15 residues. Per the germline V gene, CDR1 is LGHNA and CDR2 is YSLEER. V lost 0 bases to trimming and J lost 2 bases, with 11 bases between them.